This TCR beta chain comes out of a study of T cells in Graves' hyperthyroidism and ophthalmopathy. This clonotype was counted at least ten times. Its cognate antigen is unknown. From RNA transcripts, TCR beta CDR3 regions were amplified. Initially, a first-round RT-PCR of the TCR CDR3 employed the HTBI primer set. TCRdb passed the multiplex PCR reads through MiXCR, listing each CDR3 protein once. In the table there are some 420,000 distinct CDR3 sequences, roughly 13% of which are singletons. Germline assignment: CDR1 SGHAT and CDR2 FQNNGV. The CDR3 sequence is 14 residues long. Trimming stripped 4 bases from V and 1 base from J, with 11 bases between. General study results and limits: With a median lead of around 6.7 months before onset, the model predicted ophthalmopathy. Blood also carried most thyroid clonotypes expanded above 0.001.

The chain uses TRBV11-2 and TRBJ2-7, with D unclear. The clonotype comes from a woman under 30 with Graves' hyperthyroidism. The specimen was blood. As DNA, the CDR3 is TGTGCCAGCAGCTCGTATCGCGATTCCTACGAGCAGTACTTC. Its translation: CASSSYRDSYEQYF.